These T cell receptor beta chains were read from a single sample in a study of shared clonotypes between healthy human individuals. Some clones are missing from TCRdb's copy, which holds only in-frame ones; the method was immunoSEQ multiplex PCR. Here the sample spans around 700,000 clones, around three quarters being singletons. The sample consisted of memory CD4+ T cells sorted from blood. These receptors all come from a young woman in good health. Each CDR3 is given with its conserved first and last residue. D genes are given only for firm matches. Clone size is shown for a subset of rows, as once, few, many or a class of expanded clone.

j_gene	d_gene	v_gene	abundance	CDR3nt	CDR3aa
TRBJ2-1	-	TRBV9	-	TGTGCCAGCAGCGTAGGGGTTTACAATGAGCAGTTCTTC	CASSVGVYNEQFF
TRBJ2-5	-	TRBV11-2	-	TGTGCCAGCAGCTATAGCGGTACGGGAGAGACCCAGTACTTC	CASSYSGTGETQYF
TRBJ2-7	TRBD1	TRBV2	-	TGTGCCAGCACGGGGACAGGGAGGTACGAGCAGTACTTC	CASTGTGRYEQYF
TRBJ2-5	TRBD2	TRBV5-4	once	TGTGCCAGCAGCTTGGGGGGACTAGCGGGAGAGACCCAGTACTTC	CASSLGGLAGETQYF
TRBJ2-7	-	TRBV19	-	TGTGCCAGTAGTACTCAGGGGACCCGGAGCTCCTACGAGCAGTACTTC	CASSTQGTRSSYEQYF
TRBJ2-3	TRBD2	TRBV19	-	TGTGCCAGTAGTATTAGCGGGAAGAGCACAGATACGCAGTATTTT	CASSISGKSTDTQYF
TRBJ2-5	-	TRBV9	-	TGTGCCAGCAGCGTAGAGCTTGCGGAGACCCAGTACTTC	CASSVELAETQYF
TRBJ2-7	TRBD1	TRBV18	-	TGTGCCAGCTCACCGGACAGGGCCCACGAGCAGTACTTC	CASSPDRAHEQYF
TRBJ2-7	TRBD2	TRBV6-6	-	TGTGCCAGCAATAGCGCGGGAGGGTACGAGCAGTACTTC	CASNSAGGYEQYF
TRBJ1-4	TRBD1	TRBV28	-	TGTGCCAGCAGTTCGGGACAGGGGAGTGAAAAACTGTTTTTT	CASSSGQGSEKLFF
TRBJ1-1	-	TRBV19	-	TGTGCCAGTAGTGTTGACAGGCCGATGAACACTGAAGCTTTCTTT	CASSVDRPMNTEAFF
TRBJ1-5	-	TRBV5-1	many	TGCGCCAGCAGCAAGGACGTAGGCAATCAGCCCCAGCATTTT	CASSKDVGNQPQHF
TRBJ2-7	TRBD2	TRBV28	-	TGTGCCAGCAGGACCTTTAGCGGGAGTGTATACGAGCAGTACTTC	CASRTFSGSVYEQYF
TRBJ2-1	-	TRBV11-2	-	TGTGCCAGCAGCTGGAGGAACAATGAGCAGTTCTTC	CASSWRNNEQFF
TRBJ1-1	-	TRBV4-2	-	TGTGCCAGCAGCTTCGGCAGGAACACTGAAGCTTTCTTT	CASSFGRNTEAFF
TRBJ1-4	TRBD1	TRBV2	once	TGTGCCAGCAGTGACAGGACAGGGAATGAAAAACTGTTTTTT	CASSDRTGNEKLFF
TRBJ2-7	TRBD2	TRBV11-2	-	TGTGCCAGCAGCGTGTCTAGCGGGAGACAATACGAGCAGTACTTC	CASSVSSGRQYEQYF
TRBJ1-5	-	TRBV28	-	TGTGCCAGCAGTTTTTTGTCGGTTTCGCAGCCCCAGCATTTT	CASSFLSVSQPQHF